This TCR beta chain came from a study of cytomegalovirus exposure and HLA in healthy donors. The PCR ran on 60 Vbeta and 13 Jbeta primers. Only in-frame clones appear in the TCRdb table, and some are missing; sequencing was by immunoSEQ multiplex PCR. The profile shows around 90,000 clones, about 79% of them singletons. CDR3 length: 20 amino acids. Germline lookup yields CDR1 PRHDT and CDR2 FYEKMQ (reference sequence). The ends lost 0 bases at V and 0 bases at J; junction bases unmatched: 11. The chain has TRBV13 and TRBJ2-2; 9 bases are a match to TRBD2. Specimen: PBMCs. This TCR derives from a man aged 45-65 years in good health and CMV-seronegative. The CDR3 region is CASSLGLGAGGVANTGELFF. The CDR3 DNA reads as TGTGCCAGCAGCTTAGGCCTCGGAGCGGGAGGTGTGGCGAACACCGGGGAGCTGTTTTTT.